The 5 T cell receptor beta chains given below trace back to one sample, sequenced in a study of vaccination effects on CD4 cells after COVID-19. Antigen specificity for these receptors is unknown. Antigen-specific CD4+ T cell clonotypes were called by their expansion after viral peptide-pool culture in ViraFEST. The culture ran for approximately 9 days before CD4+ T cells were isolated. Sometime from March through December 2020, the person acquired a SARS-CoV-2 infection that PCR confirmed. This table comes from immunoSEQ multiplex PCR, and its TCRdb copy is limited to in-frame clones, with some not included. Of about 45,000 clones listed, around 80% were seen once; the top ten hold less than 30%. This sample comprised CD4+ T cells from PBMCs cultured with a peptide pool, obtained before COVID-19 vaccination. The receptors originated from a human donor who had a prior SARS-CoV-2 infection.

Here the CDR3 reads CASRGARYSNQPQHF. The CDR3 DNA is TGTGCCAGCAGAGGGGCGAGGTATAGCAATCAGCCCCAGCATTTT. The chain recombines TRBV2 with TRBJ1-5; D is perhaps TRBD1 (5 bases). Trimming took 6 bases from V and 0 from J, leaving 12 bases between them. Germline V CDR1 and CDR2: SNHLY, FYNNEI. This CDR3 contains 15 residues. The complete variable domain, with remaining parts taken from reference TRBV2 and TRBJ1-5, reads EPEVTQTPSHQVTQMGQEVILRCVPISNHLYFYWYRQILGQKVEFLVSFYNNEISEKSEIFDDQFSVERPDGSNFTLKIRSTKLEDSAMYFCASRGARYSNQPQHFGDGTRLSIL.

The chain joins TRBV2 to TRBJ2-5; D is undetermined. V lost 8 bases to trimming and J lost 1 base, with 11 bases between them. This CDR3 comprises 13 residues. Germline assignment: CDR1 SNHLY and CDR2 FYNNEI. CDR3 sequence: CASFRTTQETQYF. The CDR3 bases are TGTGCCAGCTTTCGTACTACCCAAGAGACCCAGTACTTC.

The chain combines TRBV24-1 with TRBJ2-1; D perhaps matches TRBD2 (6 bases). This CDR3 is built from 13 residues. CDR1 is KGHDR and CDR2 is SFDVKD in the germline V gene. The V and J ends lost 3 bases and 9 bases respectively, with 11 bases between them. CDR3 in DNA: TGTGCCACCAGTGATGAAGGACTACCTGAGCAGTTCTTC. Translated, it gives CATSDEGLPEQFF.

This chain connects TRBV28 to TRBJ1-3; D gene unclear. From germline, CDR1 is MDHEN and CDR2 SYDVKM. Trimming pared 3 bases from V and 0 bases from J, leaving 6 bases between. CDR3 length: 14 residues. CDR3 DNA: TGTGCCAGCAGTTTCGGGGACTCTGGAAACACCATATATTTT. Encoded protein: CASSFGDSGNTIYF.

The chain is built from TRBV7-3 and TRBJ2-3; tentatively, D is TRBD1 or TRBD2 (6 bases each). Trimming shortened V by 2 bases and J by 2 bases, and 14 bases separated the two germline ends. CDR3 size: 16 residues. Germline V gene data show CDR1 as SGHTA and CDR2 as FQGTGA. CDR3: CASSLGGGTSTDTQYF. The CDR3 region has the DNA TGTGCCAGCAGCTTAGGGGGCGGGACCTCCACAGATACGCAGTATTTT.